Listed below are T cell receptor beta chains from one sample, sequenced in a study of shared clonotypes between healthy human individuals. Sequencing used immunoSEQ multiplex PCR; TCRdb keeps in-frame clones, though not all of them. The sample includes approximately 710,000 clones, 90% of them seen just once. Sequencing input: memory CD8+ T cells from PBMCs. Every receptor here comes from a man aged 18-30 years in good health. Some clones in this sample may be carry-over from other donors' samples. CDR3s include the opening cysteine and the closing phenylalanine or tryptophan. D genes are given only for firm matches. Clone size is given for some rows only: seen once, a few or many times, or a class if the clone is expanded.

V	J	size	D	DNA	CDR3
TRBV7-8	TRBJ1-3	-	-	TGTGCCAGCAGCATGGGACCGTCCTCTGGAAACACCATATATTTT	CASSMGPSSGNTIYF
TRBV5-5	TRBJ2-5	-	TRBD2	TGTGCCAGCAGCCCGGGGACTAGCGGCCAAGAGACCCAGTACTTC	CASSPGTSGQETQYF
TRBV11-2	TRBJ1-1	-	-	TGTGCCAGCAGCTTATGGGCGGGGAACACTGAAGCTTTCTTT	CASSLWAGNTEAFF
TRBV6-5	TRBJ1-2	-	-	TGTGCCAGCTCCCCGAGGGGGGGGCCGGAGTATGGCTACACCTTC	CASSPRGGPEYGYTF
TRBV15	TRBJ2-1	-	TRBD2	TGTGCCACCAGGTATGCGGGAGGTGATCTTGAGCAGTTCTTC	CATRYAGGDLEQFF
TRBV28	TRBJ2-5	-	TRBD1	TGTGCCAGCAGTTTTGCCGTGGGGACAGGGGGGCAGGAGACCCAGTACTTC	CASSFAVGTGGQETQYF
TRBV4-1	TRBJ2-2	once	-	TGCGCCAGCAGCCAAGATCTGTACGAAAGGCGCACCGGGGAGCTGTTTTTT	CASSQDLYERRTGELFF
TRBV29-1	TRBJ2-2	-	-	TGCAGCGTTGAGGGGAAATCGGGCACCGGGGAGCTGTTTTTT	CSVEGKSGTGELFF
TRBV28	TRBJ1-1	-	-	TGTGCCAGCAGTTTAACAGGGATGAACACTGAAGCTTTCTTT	CASSLTGMNTEAFF
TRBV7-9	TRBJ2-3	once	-	TGTGCCAGCAGCTTAGCCAGGGATACGCAGTATTTT	CASSLARDTQYF
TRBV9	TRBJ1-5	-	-	TGTGCCAGCAGCGTAGGGGCAGGGATTCAGCCCCAGCATTTT	CASSVGAGIQPQHF
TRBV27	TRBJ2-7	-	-	TGTGCCAGCAGCGTACTAGGGGCACTCAACGAGCAGTACTTC	CASSVLGALNEQYF
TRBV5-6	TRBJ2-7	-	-	TGTGCCAGCAGCATCGGGGGGGGACAGAGATACGAGCAGTACTTC	CASSIGGGQRYEQYF
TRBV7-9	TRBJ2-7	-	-	TGTGCCAGCAGCCCCCGGGGCCCCGGGATCTACGAGCAGTACTTC	CASSPRGPGIYEQYF
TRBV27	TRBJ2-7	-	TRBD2	TGTGCCAGCAGTGTAGCGGGTTTAGCCTACGAGCAGTACTTC	CASSVAGLAYEQYF
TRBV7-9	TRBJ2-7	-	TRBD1	TGTGCCAGCAGCCTATCACAGGGGAGCTCCTACGAGCAGTACTTC	CASSLSQGSSYEQYF
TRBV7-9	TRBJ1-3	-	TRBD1	TGTGCCAGCAGCTTGGCCGGACAGGGACTTGGAAACACCATATATTTT	CASSLAGQGLGNTIYF
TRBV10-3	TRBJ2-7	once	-	TGCGCCATCAGTGAGTCTCCGGTGGGTGAGCGGGAGCAGTACTTC	CAISESPVGEREQYF
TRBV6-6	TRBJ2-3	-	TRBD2	TGTGCCAGCAGTTACTCCTCTAGCGGGACTACAGATACGCAGTATTTT	CASSYSSSGTTDTQYF
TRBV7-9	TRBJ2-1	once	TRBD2	TGTGCCAGCAGCCATAGCGGGAGTAATGAGCAGTTCTTC	CASSHSGSNEQFF
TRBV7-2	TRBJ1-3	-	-	TGTGCCAGCAGCCCGAACTTCCGGGACCGCCAGAAGTATGGAAACACCATATATTTT	CASSPNFRDRQKYGNTIYF
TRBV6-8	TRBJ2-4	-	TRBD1	TGTGCCAGCAGTGCCAGACAGGGGGAGTACATTCAGTACTTC	CASSARQGEYIQYF
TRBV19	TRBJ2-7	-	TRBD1	TGTGCCAGTAGTAGGACAGGATTTGCCTACGAGCAGTACTTC	CASSRTGFAYEQYF
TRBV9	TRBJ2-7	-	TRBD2	TGTGCCAGCACCAAGGGGACTAGCGGTTCCTACGAGCAGTACTTC	CASTKGTSGSYEQYF
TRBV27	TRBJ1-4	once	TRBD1	TGTGCCAGCAGTACCCGGGACAGGGGGCATGAAAAACTGTTTTTT	CASSTRDRGHEKLFF
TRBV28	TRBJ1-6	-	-	TGTGCCAGCAGTTGGGATAATTCACCCCTCCACTTT	CASSWDNSPLHF
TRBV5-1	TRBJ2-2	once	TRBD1	TGCGCCAGCACTCTGCCGGGACAGGGGATGCAGGAGAGCGGGGGCTACACCGGGGAGCTGTTTTTT	CASTLPGQGMQESGGYTGELFF
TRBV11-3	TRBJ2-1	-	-	TGTGCCAGCGGAGGGACGGACGGGAACGTTGAGCAGTTCTTC	CASGGTDGNVEQFF
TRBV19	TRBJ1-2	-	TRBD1	TGTGCCAGTAGGGGACAGTCTTATGGCTACACCTTC	CASRGQSYGYTF
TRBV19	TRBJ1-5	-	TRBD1	TGTGCCAGTATGGGGGGGACAGGGGAGGATCAGCCCCAGCATTTT	CASMGGTGEDQPQHF
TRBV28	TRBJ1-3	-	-	TGTGCCAGCGGGACCGGGGACTCTGGAAACACCATATATTTT	CASGTGDSGNTIYF
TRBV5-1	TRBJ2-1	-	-	TGCGCCAGCAAGGAGACAAACAATGAGCAGTTCTTC	CASKETNNEQFF
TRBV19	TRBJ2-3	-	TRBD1	TGTGCCAGTAGTATGGGGTCACAGGGGGCTGGAACAGATACGCAGTATTTT	CASSMGSQGAGTDTQYF
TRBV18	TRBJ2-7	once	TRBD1	TGTGCCAGCTCACCGTATAGGGACAGTTCCTACGAGCAGTACTTC	CASSPYRDSSYEQYF
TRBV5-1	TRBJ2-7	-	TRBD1	TGCGCCAGCAGCTGGGCCGGGACAGGGGTACTCTACGAGCAGTACTTC	CASSWAGTGVLYEQYF
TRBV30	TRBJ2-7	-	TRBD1	TGTGCCTGGAGTCGCGACAGGGTCTCCTACGAGCAGTACTTC	CAWSRDRVSYEQYF
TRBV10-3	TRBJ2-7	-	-	TGTGCCATCAGTGACGGCTCCGGGGATCCCTACGAGCAGTACTTC	CAISDGSGDPYEQYF
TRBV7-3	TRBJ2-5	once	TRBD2	TGTGCCAGCAGCTATGGAGCGGGAGCAGGGGAGACCCAGTACTTC	CASSYGAGAGETQYF
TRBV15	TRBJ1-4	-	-	TGTGCCACCGAGCAGGGAACAACTAATGAAAAACTGTTTTTT	CATEQGTTNEKLFF
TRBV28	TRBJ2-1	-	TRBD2	TGTGCCAGCAGTCCGGGACTAGCGGGAGTATCTGAGCAGTTCTTC	CASSPGLAGVSEQFF
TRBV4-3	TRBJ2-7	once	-	TGCGCCAGCAGCCAATACAAAGTCCCGATTTACGAGCAGTACTTC	CASSQYKVPIYEQYF
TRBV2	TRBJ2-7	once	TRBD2	TGTGCCAGCAGTGAAGTGACTAGCACCTACGAGCAGTACTTC	CASSEVTSTYEQYF
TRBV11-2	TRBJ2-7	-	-	TGTGCCAGCAGCTTAGGGCTAACCTACGAGCAGTACTTC	CASSLGLTYEQYF
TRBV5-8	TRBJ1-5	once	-	TGTGCCAGCAGCTTTCTGGGGGGGGTCTTTCTTTCCAATCAGCCCCAGCATTTT	CASSFLGGVFLSNQPQHF
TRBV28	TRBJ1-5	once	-	TGTGCCACCGGTGACAATCAGCCCCAGCATTTT	CATGDNQPQHF
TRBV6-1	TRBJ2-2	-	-	TGTGCCAGCAGCGAAATACTAGCTCTCACCGGGGAGCTGTTTTTT	CASSEILALTGELFF
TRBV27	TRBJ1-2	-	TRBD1	TGTGCCAGCAGTGCCACGACAGGGGGCATGAGTGGCTACACCTTC	CASSATTGGMSGYTF
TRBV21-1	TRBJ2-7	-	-	TGTGCCAGCAGCAATACGAAGCACGAGCAGTACTTC	CASSNTKHEQYF
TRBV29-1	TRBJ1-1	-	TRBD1	TGCAGCCTAAAGTCAGGGGGTTTGAACACTGAAGCTTTCTTT	CSLKSGGLNTEAFF
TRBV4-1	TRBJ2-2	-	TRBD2	TGCGCCAGCAGTTCCCTGGCAGCGGGGTACACCGGGGAGCTGTTTTTT	CASSSLAAGYTGELFF
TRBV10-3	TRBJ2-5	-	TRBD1	TGTGCCATCAGTGAGGGACAGGGGAAAGAGACCCAGTACTTC	CAISEGQGKETQYF
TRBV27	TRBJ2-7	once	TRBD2	TGTGCCAGCAGCCTACGACTAGCGGGAATCTACGAGCAGTACTTC	CASSLRLAGIYEQYF
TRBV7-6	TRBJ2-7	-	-	TGTGCCAGCAGCCAAGGGCAGGGTAACGAGCAGTACTTC	CASSQGQGNEQYF
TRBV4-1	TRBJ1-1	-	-	TGCGCCAGCAGCCACTCCAGAGGGGGAGGGAACACTGAAGCTTTCTTT	CASSHSRGGGNTEAFF